This T cell receptor beta chain is from a study of blood T cell repertoires in COVID-19. Across the study: Material from acute and convalescent COVID-19 was sourced from the United States, Italy and Spain. Nucleic acid was either cDNA or gDNA, and it came from T cells, B-cell-depleted T cells, or PBMCs.

In the original workflow: Amplification of reference gene primers provided the estimated nucleated cell counts. TCRdb keeps only in-frame clones here, not all; method: immunoSEQ multiplex PCR. The V and J calls and clone size come from that table; D and trimming were worked out from the DNA. The sample includes 190,000 or so clones, around 88% of them seen just once. The germline gives CDR1 LNHDA, CDR2 SQIVND (reference sequence). The V segment lost 3 bases and the J segment 6 bases; nucleotides outside the gene matches: 1. CDR3 length: 13 amino acids. The origin of this receptor is a man aged 45-60 years with active or convalescent COVID-19. The sample taken for sequencing was peripheral blood. The V call is TRBV19, the J call TRBJ1-4, with 7 bases lining up with TRBD1. This chain's CDR3 is CASSIDRDEKLFF. In DNA form, the CDR3 reads TGTGCCAGTAGTATTGACAGGGATGAAAAACTGTTTTTT. Together with reference TRBV19 and TRBJ1-4, the CDR3 gives the full variable domain: DGGITQSPKYLFRKEGQNVTLSCEQNLNHDAMYWYRQDPGQGLRLIYYSQIVNDFQKGDIAEGYSVSREKKESFPLTVTSAQKNPTAFYLCASSIDRDEKLFFGSGTQLSVL.